Below, 32 T cell receptor beta chains from the same sample are listed, as sequenced in a study of cytomegalovirus exposure and HLA in healthy donors. The primer mix had 60 Vbeta and 13 Jbeta primers. The protocol was immunoSEQ multiplex PCR, while the TCRdb copy is restricted to in-frame clones and leaves out a portion. The sample records more than 100,000 clones, about 60% being singletons. The specimen sequenced was PBMCs. These receptors came from a man aged 40-50 years in good health and CMV-seropositive.

This clone was found once. The V and J genes are TRBV5-1 and TRBJ2-7; D call uncertain. V was pared by 2 bases and J by 1 base, with 7 bases between. This CDR3 region has 13 residues. CDR1 and CDR2 from the germline V gene are SGHRS and YFSETQ. CDR3 DNA: TGCGCCAGCAGCTTTGCACAGTCCTACGAGCAGTACTTC. This translates into CASSFAQSYEQYF.

V gene TRBV5-1 combines with J gene TRBJ1-5, with D unclear. This CDR3 has 16 residues. V lost 0 bases, J lost 2 bases, and 12 bases lay in between. Germline lookup yields CDR1 SGHRS and CDR2 YFSETQ. The CDR3 coding sequence is TGCGCCAGCAGCTTGGGGAGCGGGGATGGCAATCAGCCCCAGCATTTT. This codes for CASSLGSGDGNQPQHF.

This chain links TRBV5-3 with TRBJ2-3; 9 bases are shared with TRBD2. TRBV5-3 is assigned to the ORF class and has an uncertain function. Trimming cost V 0 bases and J 4 bases; bases outside gene matches: 6. The CDR3 has 16 residues. CDR3 DNA: TGTGCCAGAAGCTTGGCCGGTAGCGGGAGAGCAGATACGCAGTATTTT. It is translated as CARSLAGSGRADTQYF.

The CDR3, as DNA: TGTGCCAGCGGAATGTCCCAGGTCACAGATACGCAGTATTTT. It is translated as CASGMSQVTDTQYF. The chain employs TRBV6-1 and TRBJ2-3; D gene uncertain. V was cut by 8 bases and J by 2 bases, with 14 bases left in between. This CDR3 spans 14 amino acids. CDR1 and CDR2 (germline): MNHNS, SASEGT.

This clone was seen more than once but under ten times. The rearrangement joins TRBV11-3 to TRBJ2-3; TRBD2 matches 11 bases. J was trimmed by 3 bases and V by 4 bases; bases with no gene match: 6. The CDR3 runs to 16 residues. CDR1 is SGHNT, CDR2 YENEEA, per germline. The CDR3 region has the DNA TGTGCCAGCAGCTCACTAGCGGGAGTGGGGACAGATACGCAGTATTTT. Translation gives CASSSLAGVGTDTQYF.

The CDR3 loop is CASRAPGGGSNQPQHF. In DNA, the CDR3 is TGTGCCAGCAGAGCCCCTGGGGGGGGAAGCAATCAGCCCCAGCATTTT. The rearrangement joins TRBV2 to TRBJ1-5, with D possibly TRBD1 on 5 matching bases. CDR1 and CDR2 from the germline V gene are SNHLY and FYNNEI. The ends were cut back, 6 bases at V and 1 base at J, with 16 bases in the middle. The CDR3 runs to 16 residues.

This clone was seen only a few times. The chain combines TRBV5-4 with TRBJ2-7; 7 positions match TRBD1. Germline V gives CDR1 SGHNT, CDR2 YYREEE (reference sequence). V shed 0 bases, J shed 6 bases, and the junction held 3 bases outside the gene matches. The CDR3 covers 13 residues. The DNA for the CDR3 is TGTGCCAGCAGCTTGGTCCCAGGGGGCGAGCAGTACTTC. It translates to CASSLVPGGEQYF.

The chain has TRBV2 and TRBJ2-7, with TRBD1 identical over 9 bases. Germline values: CDR1 SNHLY, CDR2 FYNNEI. Trimming cost V 5 bases and J 1 base; bases outside gene matches: 9. CDR3 length: 16 amino acids. The CDR3 sequence: CASSKHRDRESYEQYF. The CDR3 DNA is TGTGCCAGCAGTAAACACCGGGACAGGGAATCCTACGAGCAGTACTTC.

This chain links TRBV11-1 with TRBJ2-3; a weak D match, TRBD1 (5 bases). CDR3 length: 15 amino acids. CDR1 SGHAT and CDR2 FQDESV come from the germline V gene (reference sequence). V was cut by 5 bases and J by 1 base, with 13 bases left in between. CDR3 nucleotide sequence: TGTGCCAGCAGCCGGACAAATCAGGGCACAGATACGCAGTATTTT. Protein product: CASSRTNQGTDTQYF.

The V gene is TRBV4-3, the J gene TRBJ1-2, with 8 positions matching TRBD1. Per germline, CDR1 LGHNA and CDR2 YSLEER. The CDR3 consists of 15 residues. Trimming cost V 3 bases and J 8 bases; bases outside gene matches: 11. The CDR3 is CASSQERTGLWGYTF. The CDR3 nucleotides are TGCGCCAGCAGCCAGGAAAGGACAGGGCTCTGGGGCTACACCTTC.

The V call is TRBV7-2, the J call TRBJ2-1; TRBD2 aligns across 8 bases. The CDR3 spans 15 residues. In germline, CDR1 is SGHTA, CDR2 FQGNSA. Trimming cost V 0 bases and J 9 bases; bases outside gene matches: 7. The CDR3 DNA is TGTGCCAGCAGCTTAGCGGAAGCGGGAGCGGTTGAGCAGTTCTTC. Translated, it gives CASSLAEAGAVEQFF.

This chain joins TRBV4-1 and TRBJ2-6, with 10 nucleotides matching TRBD1. After removal of 3 bases from V and 0 bases from J, the junction contained 5 bases not matched to a gene. The CDR3 sequence is 18 residues long. The germline V gene has CDR1 MGHRA and CDR2 YSYEKL. The chain's CDR3 is CASSQRDRGLSGANVLTF. The DNA of the CDR3 is TGCGCCAGCAGCCAGAGGGACAGGGGCCTCTCTGGGGCCAACGTCCTGACTTTC.

The CDR3, as DNA: TGTGCCAGCAGCTCGCGCACCGGGACAGGGGGCCCATTAGATACGCAGTATTTT. Protein sequence: CASSSRTGTGGPLDTQYF. The rearrangement uses TRBV5-4 and TRBJ2-3; 12 bases match TRBD1. The germline gives CDR1 SGHNT, CDR2 YYREEE (reference sequence). CDR3 length: 18 amino acids. Trimming took 3 bases from V and 5 from J; bases not matched to a gene: 13.

The chain links TRBV7-9 to TRBJ1-5; TRBD1 is a possible D gene (6 bases). From germline, CDR1 is SEHNR and CDR2 FQNEAQ (reference sequence). The CDR3 has 17 residues. The V end was cut by 5 bases, the J end by 4 bases, with 21 bases between. Here the CDR3 reads CASSPSQGPKENQPQHF. The CDR3 nucleotides are TGTGCCAGCAGCCCTTCACAGGGCCCTAAAGAAAATCAGCCCCAGCATTTT.

This clone has just a few counts. The gene calls are TRBV5-1 and TRBJ1-4; 10 bases fit TRBD1. The V and J ends lost 0 bases and 3 bases, in that order; junction bases with no gene match: 2. CDR3 length: 16 amino acids. Germline V gene lookup returns CDR1 SGHRS and CDR2 YFSETQ. The CDR3 DNA is TGCGCCAGCAGCTTGGGGACAGGGGGAGCTAATGAAAAACTGTTTTTT. Protein product: CASSLGTGGANEKLFF.

The genes are TRBV19 and TRBJ2-2, with a possible D match to TRBD1 (6 bases). The CDR3 spans 15 residues. V was shortened by 3 bases and J by 8 bases, with 16 bases between the two germline ends. CDR1 LNHDA and CDR2 SQIVND come from the germline V gene (reference sequence). CDR3 amino acids: CASSIVTGFVGELFF. The CDR3 DNA follows: TGTGCCAGTAGTATCGTAACAGGGTTCGTAGGGGAGCTGTTTTTT.

This chain uses TRBV12-5 with TRBJ1-1; 9 bases agree with TRBD1. This CDR3 has 14 residues. V shed 5 bases and J 5 bases; nucleotides not matched to a gene: 6. In germline, CDR1 is LGHNT, CDR2 FRNRAP. The CDR3 sequence is CASGTGQGWTEAFF. CDR3 coding DNA: TGTGCTAGTGGTACCGGACAGGGGTGGACTGAAGCTTTCTTT.

The chain uses TRBV29-1 and TRBJ1-1; possibly TRBD1 for D (6 bases). Germline loops: CDR1 SQVTM, CDR2 ANQGSEA. The V gene lost 6 bases and the J gene lost 1 base, with 12 bases spanning the gap. This CDR3 spans 13 amino acids. The CDR3 region has the DNA TGCAGCGTCACCTTACAGGGGAACACTGAAGCTTTCTTT. Encoded protein: CSVTLQGNTEAFF.

The V gene is TRBV9, the J gene TRBJ2-5; TRBD2 matches at 8 bases. Germline CDR1 SGDLS, CDR2 YYNGEE. CDR3 size: 14 residues. V lost 0 bases, J lost 5 bases, and 3 bases stayed unmatched. The CDR3 DNA follows: TGTGCCAGCAGCGTAGTAGCGGGATCCGAGACCCAGTACTTC. This gives the protein CASSVVAGSETQYF.

The V call is TRBV2, the J call TRBJ1-2; 8 nucleotides align to TRBD1. The germline gives CDR1 SNHLY, CDR2 FYNNEI. The CDR3 runs 12 residues. Trimming cost V 4 bases and J 8 bases; bases outside gene matches: 3. The CDR3 reads CASSATGDGYTF. The DNA for the CDR3 is TGTGCCAGCAGTGCGACAGGGGACGGCTACACCTTC.

V and J are TRBV27 and TRBJ1-2, with 10 bases lining up with TRBD1. The V segment lost 7 bases and the J segment 0 bases; nucleotides outside the gene matches: 5. This CDR3 spans 15 amino acids. The V gene's germline CDR1 is MNHEY and CDR2 SMNVEV (reference sequence). CDR3 loop: CASTGGTGANYGYTF. The CDR3 nucleotides are TGTGCCAGCACGGGCGGGACAGGGGCTAACTATGGCTACACCTTC.

The rearrangement uses TRBV4-1 and TRBJ2-7; 10 positions match TRBD2. Looked up from germline, CDR1 is MGHRA and CDR2 is YSYEKL. CDR3 size: 18 residues. V lost 0 bases and J lost 1; bases outside the gene matches: 9. This chain's CDR3 is CASSQDGSGGALSYEQYF. For the CDR3, the DNA is TGCGCCAGCAGCCAAGATGGGAGCGGGGGGGCCCTTTCCTACGAGCAGTACTTC.

Written as DNA, the CDR3 is TGCGCCAGCAGCTTGATCCTAGCGCGTTACAATGAGCAGTTCTTC. Translating gives CASSLILARYNEQFF. This rearrangement joins TRBV5-1 to TRBJ2-1, with TRBD2 as a possible D gene (6 bases). The CDR3 totals 15 residues. Germline assignment: CDR1 SGHRS and CDR2 YFSETQ. V was cut by 1 base and J by 4 bases, with 12 bases left in between.

This chain connects TRBV27 to TRBJ1-1, with D unresolved. Trimming pared 0 bases from V and 12 bases from J, leaving 20 bases between. Germline-derived CDR1 and CDR2 are MNHEY and SMNVEV (reference sequence). The CDR3 runs to 15 residues. The CDR3 region is CASSLSPTQSTPTFF. DNA of the CDR3: TGTGCCAGCAGTTTATCCCCGACCCAGTCGACTCCCACTTTCTTT.

The rearrangement uses TRBV18 and TRBJ2-7, with 7 nucleotides matching TRBD1. V shed 5 bases and J 7 bases; nucleotides not matched to a gene: 14. This CDR3 is 15 amino acids long. Germline V gene sequence: CDR1 KGHSH, CDR2 LQKENI. CDR3 coding DNA: TGTGCCAGCTCAGGGAACAGGGGCGGTCCGGGGGAGCAGTACTTC. It yields the protein CASSGNRGGPGEQYF.

This sequence joins TRBV5-1 and TRBJ1-1; D is ambiguous. CDR3 length equals 15 residues. Trimming removed 2 bases at V and 8 bases at J, with 19 bases between. Germline V gives CDR1 SGHRS, CDR2 YFSETQ. The CDR3 here is CASSFSDSWTGEAFF. CDR3 nucleotide sequence: TGCGCCAGCAGCTTCTCGGATTCCTGGACTGGGGAAGCTTTCTTT.

The CDR3, as DNA: TGCGCCAGCAAGAGGATCGAGCGAGCCGGAAACACCATATATTTT. Translation gives CASKRIERAGNTIYF. This sequence joins TRBV10-1 and TRBJ1-3; D ambiguous. Germline V lookup: CDR1 WNHNN, CDR2 SYGVQD (reference sequence). The CDR3 contains 15 residues. Trimming pared 7 bases from V and 4 bases from J, leaving 17 bases between.

This clone was seen a single time. The chain uses TRBV20-1 and TRBJ1-1; no clear D. The CDR3 has 10 amino acids. V lost 6 bases and J 8 bases, leaving 10 bases between the germline ends. Germline V gene data show CDR1 as DFQATT and CDR2 as SNEGSKA (reference sequence). In DNA, the CDR3 is TGCAGTGCCGCTAACAGAGAAGCTTTCTTT. Its protein product is CSAANREAFF.

V gene TRBV27 combines with J gene TRBJ1-1; the D is unclear. Germline CDR1 and CDR2: MNHEY and SMNVEV (reference sequence). Trimming took off 5 bases at V and 0 bases at J, with 7 bases between the two ends. The CDR3 extends over 13 amino acids. The CDR3 DNA follows: TGTGCCAGCAGTCACGGGATGAACACTGAAGCTTTCTTT. Protein: CASSHGMNTEAFF.

The rearrangement links TRBV9 to TRBJ2-2, with 10 bases that match TRBD1. This CDR3 contains 19 residues. Germline V gene sequence: CDR1 SGDLS, CDR2 YYNGEE. With 0 bases clipped from V and 1 base from J, the junction kept 9 bases outside the gene matches. CDR3 in DNA: TGTGCCAGCAGCGTAGTAGGGAGACAGGGGGCAAAGAACACCGGGGAGCTGTTTTTT. Amino acids: CASSVVGRQGAKNTGELFF.

Regarding this clone: One end of the junction does not line up with germline, which may come from a read error. Other nucleotide sequences from this sample produce the same CDR3. The V and J genes are TRBV28 and TRBJ2-3, with 14 bases that match TRBD2. The length of the CDR3 is 15 residues. The germline gives CDR1 MDHEN, CDR2 SYDVKM. In DNA, the CDR3 is TGCGCCACCCGACTAGCGGGAGGGAGCACAGATACGCAGTATTTT. Translation gives CATRLAGGSTDTQYF.

The V call is TRBV7-9, the J call TRBJ1-2, with D possibly matching TRBD1 (6 bases). Germline V CDR1 and CDR2: SEHNR, FQNEAQ (reference sequence). Deletions cut 4 bases from V and 5 bases from J, with 11 bases between. The CDR3 is 13 residues long. DNA for the CDR3: TGTGCCAGCAGCTACAGGGTAGGGTATGGCTACACCTTC. Protein product: CASSYRVGYGYTF.